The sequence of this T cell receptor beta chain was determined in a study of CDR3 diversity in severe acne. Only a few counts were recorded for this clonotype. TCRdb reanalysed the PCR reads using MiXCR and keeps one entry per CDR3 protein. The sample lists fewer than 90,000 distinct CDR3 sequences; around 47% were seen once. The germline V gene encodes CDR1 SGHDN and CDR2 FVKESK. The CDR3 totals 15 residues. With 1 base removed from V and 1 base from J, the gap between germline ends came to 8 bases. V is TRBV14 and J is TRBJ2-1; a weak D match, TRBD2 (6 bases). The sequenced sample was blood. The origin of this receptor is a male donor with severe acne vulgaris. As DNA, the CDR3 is TGTGCCAGCAGCCAAGGGGACTTATCCTACAATGAGCAGTTCTTC. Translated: CASSQGDLSYNEQFF.